One and the same sample provided the 20 T cell receptor beta chains below, sequenced in a study of OX40 agonist ivuxolimab in advanced cancers. Measured with immunoSEQ multiplex PCR; TCRdb has only the in-frame clones, and not every one. The data contain approximately 77,000 clones, 80% to 95% of them singletons. Specimen: CD4+ or CD8+ T cells sorted from blood, collected in a trial of the OX40 agonist ivuxolimab. These receptors were taken from an adult with an advanced solid tumor such as melanoma, head and neck, liver or kidney cancer.

The rearrangement uses TRBV13 and TRBJ1-1; unclear D gene. The CDR3 runs 12 residues. V was trimmed by 8 bases and J by 4 bases, leaving 11 bases between them. From germline, CDR1 is PRHDT and CDR2 FYEKMQ (reference sequence). The CDR3 region has the DNA TGTGCCAGCTCCAAGGTTAGCACTGAAGCTTTCTTT. It yields the protein CASSKVSTEAFF.

The V gene is TRBV10-1, the J gene TRBJ2-1; TRBD2 matches at 11 bases. The V and J ends lost 8 bases and 7 bases, in that order; junction bases with no gene match: 16. Germline assignment: CDR1 WNHNN and CDR2 SYGVQD (reference sequence). The CDR3 contains 17 residues. CDR3 in DNA: TGCGCCAGCTCTGGAGGTGTGGGGCTAGCGGGAGGAAATGAGCAGTTCTTC. It specifies CASSGGVGLAGGNEQFF.

The chain joins TRBV7-2 to TRBJ1-5, with 7 bases lining up with TRBD1. Unmatched junction bases numbered 15, after V lost 5 bases and J lost 2 bases. CDR1 and CDR2 from the germline V gene are SGHTA and FQGNSA. This CDR3 comprises 18 residues. CDR3 in DNA: TGTGCCAGCAGCCAGGCACCATACAGGGGTCGGGGCAATCAGCCCCAGCATTTT. It codes for CASSQAPYRGRGNQPQHF.

The chain joins TRBV19 to TRBJ2-2; D ambiguous. Germline CDR1 and CDR2: LNHDA and SQIVND (reference sequence). Trimming took 4 bases from V and 7 from J, leaving 10 bases between them. The length of the CDR3 is 13 residues. Written as DNA, the CDR3 is TGTGCCAGTAGTACGGCCTTTGGCGGGGAGCTGTTTTTT. Translated: CASSTAFGGELFF.

This chain links TRBV25-1 with TRBJ2-7; D is possibly TRBD2 (7 bases). Germline V gene sequence: CDR1 MGHDK, CDR2 SYGVNS. The CDR3 extends over 15 amino acids. Trimming removed 2 bases from V and 2 bases from J, with 13 bases in between. This CDR3 reads CASSEQGSGTYEQYF. Written as DNA, the CDR3 is TGTGCCAGCAGTGAACAGGGGAGCGGGACCTACGAGCAGTACTTC.

The chain joins TRBV7-2 to TRBJ1-1, with D possibly TRBD1 on 5 matching bases. V lost 5 bases and J lost 5, with 18 bases in between. In germline, CDR1 is SGHTA, CDR2 FQGNSA. This CDR3 has 15 amino acids. CDR3 amino acids: CASSLYSARGTEAFF. DNA for the CDR3: TGTGCCAGCAGCCTTTACAGCGCCCGGGGGACTGAAGCTTTCTTT.

V usage is TRBV5-1 and J usage is TRBJ1-3; 7 bases map to TRBD1. The CDR3 contains 16 residues. V shed 1 base and J 2 bases; nucleotides not matched to a gene: 6. Germline-derived CDR1 and CDR2 are SGHRS and YFSETQ. In DNA form, the CDR3 reads TGCGCCAGCAGCTTGACAGGGGACCCCACTGGAAACACCATATATTTT. Encoded protein: CASSLTGDPTGNTIYF.

The chain joins TRBV30 to TRBJ1-1; D is possibly TRBD1 (6 bases). Germline CDR1 and CDR2: GTSNPN and SVGIG (reference sequence). V lost 4 bases and J lost 1, with 10 bases in between. The length of the CDR3 is 13 residues. The CDR3, as DNA: TGTGCCTGGATTAGGGACAAGAACACTGAAGCTTTCTTT. Protein product: CAWIRDKNTEAFF.

V and J are TRBV4-1 and TRBJ2-5; D is possibly TRBD1 or TRBD2 (5 bases each). V gave up 5 bases and J gave up 6 bases, with 22 bases separating them. Germline lookup yields CDR1 MGHRA and CDR2 YSYEKL. The CDR3 contains 16 residues. The CDR3 region is CASSGGVRDGWKTQYF. The DNA of the CDR3 is TGCGCCAGCAGCGGTGGGGTAAGGGACGGCTGGAAGACCCAGTACTTC.

V and J are TRBV5-4 and TRBJ2-3; tentative D call: TRBD1 (6 bases). This CDR3 spans 15 amino acids. Trimming stripped 7 bases from V and 0 bases from J, with 15 bases between. Germline-derived CDR1 and CDR2 are SGHNT and YYREEE (reference sequence). CDR3 coding DNA: TGTGCCAGCGTAGACAGGACAGCTAGCACAGATACGCAGTATTTT. Translation gives CASVDRTASTDTQYF.

For the CDR3, the DNA is TGTGCCAGTAGTGGTACAGGGCTAACTAATGAAAAACTGTTTTTT. This sequence encodes CASSGTGLTNEKLFF. The chain combines TRBV19 with TRBJ1-4; a weak D match, TRBD1 (6 bases). With 5 bases removed from V and 1 base from J, the gap between germline ends came to 11 bases. There are 15 residues in the CDR3. Germline lookup yields CDR1 LNHDA and CDR2 SQIVND (reference sequence).

In this sample, this clone turned up a few times. This rearrangement joins TRBV28 to TRBJ1-1; D unclear. Per the germline V gene, CDR1 is MDHEN and CDR2 is SYDVKM. This CDR3 is 12 amino acids long. Trimming pared 3 bases from V and 6 bases from J, leaving 8 bases between. CDR3 nucleotides: TGTGCCAGCAGTTTTCGTGGGGCTGAAGCTTTCTTT. Translated: CASSFRGAEAFF.

The chain joins TRBV2 to TRBJ1-4; tentatively, D is TRBD1 (5 bases). Per germline, CDR1 SNHLY and CDR2 FYNNEI. The V and J ends lost 3 bases and 5 bases respectively, with 22 bases between them. This CDR3 has 18 residues. The CDR3 nucleotides are TGTGCCAGCAGTGACTCCCTACTTTTGGGGCTCCCAAATGAAAAACTGTTTTTT. This translates into CASSDSLLLGLPNEKLFF.

This clone was recorded once. The V gene is TRBV19, the J gene TRBJ2-3, with 13 bases that match TRBD2. Germline lookup yields CDR1 LNHDA and CDR2 SQIVND (reference sequence). The length of the CDR3 is 17 residues. V was pared by 4 bases and J by 2 bases, with 6 bases of the junction left unmatched. For the CDR3, the DNA is TGTGCCAGTAGTACCCGGACTAGCGGGAGTTCCACAGATACGCAGTATTTT. This sequence encodes CASSTRTSGSSTDTQYF.

The rearrangement uses TRBV6-1 and TRBJ2-1; 14 nucleotides match TRBD2. Germline CDR1 is MNHNS and CDR2 is SASEGT. The CDR3 runs to 14 residues. V was clipped by 8 bases and J by 12 bases; unmatched bases: 9. The DNA for the CDR3 is TGTGCCAGCTGGGGGGGACTAGCGGGAGTAGTGCAGTTCTTC. Amino acids: CASWGGLAGVVQFF.

The V and J genes are TRBV7-9 and TRBJ1-1; the D gene is possibly TRBD1 (5 bases). Trimming cost V 5 bases and J 1 base, with 14 bases left between them. This CDR3 spans 15 amino acids. From germline, CDR1 is SEHNR and CDR2 FQNEAQ (reference sequence). The CDR3: CASSAPGGENTEAFF. The CDR3 nucleotides are TGTGCCAGCAGCGCCCCGGGGGGGGAGAACACTGAAGCTTTCTTT.

The gene calls are TRBV19 and TRBJ1-2, with unresolved D. V lost 1 base, J lost 7 bases, and 7 bases lay in between. The CDR3 contains 12 residues. Germline V CDR1 and CDR2: LNHDA, SQIVND (reference sequence). This CDR3 is CASSIARVGYTF. CDR3 coding DNA: TGTGCCAGTAGTATAGCGAGGGTTGGCTACACCTTC.

V usage is TRBV9 and J usage is TRBJ2-7, with unresolved D. Germline V gene lookup returns CDR1 SGDLS and CDR2 YYNGEE. V lost 5 bases to trimming and J lost 2 bases, with 17 bases between them. This CDR3 comprises 15 residues. This chain's CDR3 is CASRTRTEPTYEQYF. The CDR3 DNA reads as TGTGCCAGCAGGACCAGGACGGAACCAACCTACGAGCAGTACTTC. Full variable domain (remainder filled in from reference TRBV9 and TRBJ2-7): DSGVTQTPKHLITATGQRVTLRCSPRSGDLSVYWYQQSLDQGLQFLIQYYNGEERAKGNILERFSAQQFPDLHSELNLSSLELGDSALYFCASRTRTEPTYEQYFGPGTRLTVT.

The chain carries TRBV7-2 and TRBJ1-3, with 7 bases identical to TRBD1. The germline gives CDR1 SGHTA, CDR2 FQGNSA. The CDR3 runs to 16 residues. With 4 bases clipped from V and 0 bases from J, the junction kept 6 bases outside the gene matches. The CDR3 DNA is TGTGCCAGCAGCTACCGACAGGGATACTCTGGAAACACCATATATTTT. This codes for CASSYRQGYSGNTIYF.

The chain has TRBV6-1 and TRBJ2-6; 8 bases are shared with TRBD1. Trimming took 6 bases from V and 2 from J; bases not matched to a gene: 3. CDR1 and CDR2 from the germline V gene are MNHNS and SASEGT. The length of the CDR3 is 15 residues. DNA of the CDR3: TGTGCCAGCAGCCGGACAGGGCCTGGGGCCAACGTCCTGACTTTC. Amino acids: CASSRTGPGANVLTF.